This T cell receptor beta chain was recovered during a study of OX40 agonist ivuxolimab in advanced cancers. As for the study in general: Patient treatment consisted of intravenous ivuxolimab administration every 2 weeks at 0.01 to 10 mg/kg.

Using immunoSEQ multiplex PCR, the repertoire was profiled, and TCRdb retains in-frame clones only, with some absent. The sample has 50,000 to 70,000 clones, under 95% seen once; the top ten hold about 0.4%. As concerns this clone: Its antigen is currently unknown.

Study-wide findings and caveats: Low levels of normalized T-cell clonal expansion also appeared in some nonresponders. On average, a greater number of expanded clones characterised CD8+ T cells relative to CD4+. Clonal expansion by week 6 occurred in CD4+ and CD8+ blood T cells (at 0.1 to 3.0 mg/kg).

Specimen: CD4+ or CD8+ T cells sorted from blood, collected in a trial of the OX40 agonist ivuxolimab. This clonotype was sampled from an adult with an advanced solid tumor such as melanoma, head and neck, liver or kidney cancer.

In DNA form, the CDR3 reads TGTGCCAGCACTGGGGACAGAGTATACAATGAGCAGTTCTTC. Residues: CASTGDRVYNEQFF. The chain recombines TRBV2 with TRBJ2-1, with TRBD1 matching over 7 bases. Germline V gene sequence: CDR1 SNHLY, CDR2 FYNNEI. The CDR3 is made up of 14 amino acids. With 7 bases clipped from V and 4 bases from J, the junction kept 7 bases outside the gene matches.